Detailed here is one T cell receptor (beta chain). TCRdb keeps only in-frame clones here, not all; method: immunoSEQ multiplex PCR. Of roughly 550,000 clones in the sample, more than 75% are singletons; the top ten hold 0.013%. The data belong to a study of shared T cell receptors in the human thymus. There are 16 residues in the CDR3. V dropped 5 bases and J dropped 6; count of bases not matched to a gene: 15. The germline gives CDR1 SGHTA, CDR2 FQGNSA. Separately, the same data were catalogued under a study of human thymus T cells.

This sequence was found in a boy under two years old with a congenital heart defect. The sequenced sample consisted of thymocytes. This chain connects TRBV7-2 to TRBJ2-7, with 8 bases fitting TRBD2. CDR3 sequence reads: CASSPATGRGKVEQYF. In DNA, the CDR3 is TGTGCCAGCAGCCCCGCTACCGGGAGGGGTAAGGTCGAGCAGTACTTC. Complete variable domain (other parts from reference TRBV7-2 and TRBJ2-7): GAGVSQSPSNKVTEKGKDVELRCDPISGHTALYWYRQSLGQGLEFLIYFQGNSAPDKSGLPSDRFSAERTGGSVSTLTIQRTQQEDSAVYLCASSPATGRGKVEQYFGPGTRLTVT.